There are a few counts of the clone carrying this T cell receptor beta chain. The antigen is unknown. Only in-frame clones appear in the TCRdb table, and some are missing; sequencing was by immunoSEQ multiplex PCR. Seen here are around 69,000 clones, approximately 80% observed once, and the top ten hold about 2.4%. The sample is drawn from a study of vaccination effects on CD4 cells after COVID-19. Across the whole study: Post-vaccine specimens were collected at a median of 72 days following the second dose.

Overall study findings and caveats: In the study, convalescent patients were few, and early post-infection timepoints were absent.

CD4+ T cell isolation took place after nine to eleven days of culture. It was two doses of either the BNT162b2 or mRNA-1273 vaccine that participants received. Researchers swapped half the medium for IL-2 medium on both days 3 and 7. The ends were cut back, 5 bases at V and 12 bases at J, with 20 bases in the middle. Germline V gene data show CDR1 as SNHLY and CDR2 as FYNNEI. CDR3 length: 15 residues. The chain links TRBV2 to TRBJ1-6; TRBD1 is a possible D gene (5 bases). The TCR comes from a human donor who received a COVID-19 vaccine. The sample consisted of CD4+ T cells from PBMCs cultured without peptide, taken after COVID-19 vaccination. The CDR3 region has the DNA TGTGCCAGCAGTCTGACAGATCTTATAAGCGAACCCCTCCACTTT. Its translation is CASSLTDLISEPLHF.